Below, 27 T cell receptor beta chains from the same sample are listed, as sequenced in a study of blood T cells in healthy people across ages. A J-beta primer mix and a sample-barcoded 5' primer were used in a second PCR of roughly 7 to 12 cycles. Each CDR3 protein gets one entry after TCRdb re-called the 5' RACE reads with MiXCR. The data show some 860,000 distinct CDR3 sequences, roughly 56% seen once. Sequenced input: blood. The source of these receptors is a man in his forties or fifties in good health.

This sequence joins TRBV12-3 or TRBV12-4 and TRBJ1-2, with 10 bases matching TRBD1. The V gene end was trimmed by 4 bases and the J gene end by 8 bases; junction bases not matched to a gene: 10. The length of the CDR3 is 15 residues. CDR3 DNA sequence: TGTGCCAGCAGTTCCTATCGGACAGGGGGTCGCGGCTACACCTTC. Translated, it gives CASSSYRTGGRGYTF.

This clonotype was recorded a few times. The chain combines TRBV7-2 with TRBJ2-7, with D possibly called TRBD1 or TRBD2 (5 bases each). V lost 4 bases and J lost 0, with 13 bases in between. Germline V gene sequence: CDR1 SGHTA, CDR2 FQGNSA. The CDR3 length is 15 residues. The CDR3 DNA reads as TGTGCCAGCAGCTCTGGTTGGGGGAGCTCCTACGAGCAGTACTTC. Its translation: CASSSGWGSSYEQYF. Full variable domain (rest looked up from reference TRBV7-2 and TRBJ2-7): GAGVSQSPSNKVTEKGKDVELRCDPISGHTALYWYRQSLGQGLEFLIYFQGNSAPDKSGLPSDRFSAERTGGSVSTLTIQRTQQEDSAVYLCASSSGWGSSYEQYFGPGTRLTVT.

The rearrangement links TRBV10-3 to TRBJ2-7; TRBD1 matches 11 bases. Germline CDR1 ENHRY, CDR2 SYGVKD. The junction had 5 bases not matched to a gene; V was cut back by 6 bases and J by 7 bases. The length of the CDR3 is 13 residues. CDR3 sequence (DNA): TGTGCCATCAGCGGAGGGACAGGGGGTGAGCAGTACTTC. Amino acid sequence: CAISGGTGGEQYF.

In this sample, this clonotype turned up many times. The chain has TRBV7-2 and TRBJ2-5; 8 nucleotides align to TRBD2. V was clipped by 5 bases and J by 4 bases; unmatched bases: 3. CDR1 SGHTA and CDR2 FQGNSA come from the germline V gene. CDR3 length equals 13 residues. In DNA form, the CDR3 reads TGTGCCAGCAGCCGGGGGGGAAGAGAGACCCAGTACTTC. Its translation is CASSRGGRETQYF.

The rearrangement uses TRBV7-9 and TRBJ2-3; D possibly corresponds to TRBD2 (7 bases). The germline V gene encodes CDR1 SEHNR and CDR2 FQNEAQ (reference sequence). V was trimmed by 6 bases and J by 2 bases, leaving 18 bases between them. The CDR3 runs 16 residues. The CDR3 here is CASRLKGGTNTDTQYF. The CDR3 DNA reads as TGTGCCAGCAGGTTAAAGGGGGGGACGAACACAGATACGCAGTATTTT.

This chain connects TRBV6-5 to TRBJ2-3; possible D gene TRBD2, 6 bases. The length of the CDR3 is 18 residues. V lost 0 bases and J lost 2, with 18 bases in between. CDR1 is MNHEY and CDR2 is SVGAGI in the germline V gene. The CDR3 protein is CASSYSTLWRGVTDTQYF. CDR3 sequence (DNA): TGTGCCAGCAGTTACTCGACCTTGTGGCGGGGAGTCACAGATACGCAGTATTTT.

This CDR3 reads CSATDVGGVTDTQYF. CDR3 in DNA: TGCAGTGCCACGGACGTGGGGGGGGTAACAGATACGCAGTATTTT. This rearrangement joins TRBV20-1 to TRBJ2-3; the match to TRBD2 covers 7 bases. Germline CDR1 is DFQATT and CDR2 is SNEGSKA (reference sequence). The CDR3 is made up of 15 amino acids. With V trimmed by 6 bases and J by 3 bases, 12 bases remained unmatched.

V gene TRBV5-1 combines with J gene TRBJ2-3, with D unclear. CDR1 is SGHRS and CDR2 is YFSETQ in the germline V gene. Trimming cost V 0 bases and J 2 bases, with 10 bases left between them. This CDR3 is 15 amino acids long. The CDR3 nucleotides are TGCGCCAGCAGCTTGGAGGGTCTTGACACAGATACGCAGTATTTT. It codes for CASSLEGLDTDTQYF. Using reference TRBV5-1 and TRBJ2-3 for the parts outside the CDR3, the full variable domain is KAGVTQTPRYLIKTRGQQVTLSCSPISGHRSVSWYQQTPGQGLQFLFEYFSETQRNKGNFPGRFSGRQFSNSRSEMNVSTLELGDSALYLCASSLEGLDTDTQYFGPGTRLTVL.

CDR3 in amino acids: CASSASGSFRETQYF. CDR3 bases: TGTGCCAGCAGCGCCTCAGGGTCCTTCAGAGAGACCCAGTACTTC. This sequence joins TRBV7-9 and TRBJ2-5; D may be TRBD1 (5 bases). V was pared by 5 bases and J by 4 bases, with 17 bases between. CDR3 size: 15 residues. Germline V gives CDR1 SEHNR, CDR2 FQNEAQ (reference sequence).

The rearrangement uses TRBV4-2 and TRBJ2-3; D gene unclear. V lost 0 bases and J lost 8, with 6 bases in between. The CDR3 runs 12 residues. The germline V gene has CDR1 LGHNA and CDR2 YNFKEQ. CDR3 sequence: CASSQDQSTQYF. DNA for the CDR3: TGTGCCAGCAGCCAAGATCAGTCTACGCAGTATTTT.

This chain joins TRBV3-1 and TRBJ2-5; 13 nucleotides match TRBD2. There are 15 residues in the CDR3. V was pared by 0 bases and J by 11 bases, with 6 bases of the junction left unmatched. Germline lookup yields CDR1 LGHDT and CDR2 YNNKEL (reference sequence). Here the CDR3 reads CASSQELAGGHEQYF. CDR3 sequence (DNA): TGTGCCAGCAGCCAAGAACTAGCGGGGGGGCATGAGCAGTACTTC.

This clonotype was observed a few times. The DNA of the CDR3 is TGCGCCAGCAGCCAAGATACTAGCGGGATCTACAATGAGCAGTTCTTC. Translating gives CASSQDTSGIYNEQFF. The gene calls are TRBV4-3 and TRBJ2-1; 10 nucleotides align to TRBD2. Germline CDR1 LGHNA, CDR2 YSLEER. The CDR3 contains 16 residues. V lost 0 bases, J lost 3 bases, and 2 bases stayed unmatched.

A few counts support this clonotype. The J gene is TRBJ2-3, the V gene TRBV29-1; D remains ambiguous. The CDR3 totals 13 residues. V was pared by 3 bases and J by 3 bases, with 10 bases between. CDR1 is SQVTM, CDR2 ANQGSEA, per germline. CDR3 protein: CSVDDGKTDTQYF. In DNA, the CDR3 is TGCAGCGTTGACGACGGAAAAACAGATACGCAGTATTTT.

The chain employs TRBV20-1 and TRBJ2-3; TRBD1 is a possible D gene (6 bases). The CDR3 length is 15 residues. V was shortened by 4 bases and J by 2 bases, with 16 bases between the two germline ends. Germline lookup yields CDR1 DFQATT and CDR2 SNEGSKA (reference sequence). Here the CDR3 DNA reads TGCAGTGCTACAGGAGGACAGATTTACACAGATACGCAGTATTTT. Its protein is CSATGGQIYTDTQYF.

The rearrangement joins TRBV29-1 to TRBJ2-3; D is ambiguous. CDR1 SQVTM and CDR2 ANQGSEA come from the germline V gene. V was cut by 7 bases and J by 6 bases, with 11 bases left in between. The CDR3 is made up of 11 amino acids. Here the CDR3 reads CSAHHPDTQYF. CDR3 in DNA: TGCAGCGCTCATCATCCGGATACGCAGTATTTT.

The V call is TRBV11-2, the J call TRBJ2-7; TRBD2 aligns across 11 bases. The CDR3 is 16 amino acids. Germline V gives CDR1 SGHAT, CDR2 FQNNGV. V was clipped by 5 bases and J by 3 bases; unmatched bases: 9. CDR3 protein: CASSPGTSGPLYEQYF. The CDR3 coding sequence is TGTGCCAGCAGCCCCGGGACTAGCGGACCCCTCTACGAGCAGTACTTC.

The V and J genes are TRBV5-1 and TRBJ2-3, with TRBD2 matching over 9 bases. V was pared by 4 bases and J by 5 bases, with 5 bases of the junction left unmatched. CDR3 length: 14 residues. CDR1 is SGHRS, CDR2 YFSETQ, per germline. CDR3 amino acids: CASSVSGGGDTQYF. The CDR3, as DNA: TGCGCCAGCAGCGTTAGCGGGGGTGGAGATACGCAGTATTTT.

This rearrangement joins TRBV20-1 to TRBJ2-3; TRBD2 matches 14 bases. Trimming cost V 6 bases and J 4 bases; bases outside gene matches: 15. Germline CDR1 DFQATT, CDR2 SNEGSKA (reference sequence). This CDR3 region has 18 residues. CDR3 residues: CSALGDGTSGSVADTQYF. In DNA form, the CDR3 reads TGCAGTGCCCTCGGGGATGGGACTAGCGGGAGCGTGGCAGATACGCAGTATTTT.

The rearrangement links TRBV12-3 or TRBV12-4 to TRBJ1-1; possibly TRBD1 for D (6 bases). V was shortened by 7 bases and J by 5 bases, with 14 bases between the two germline ends. This CDR3 is built from 13 residues. For the CDR3, the DNA is TGTGCCAGCAACCAACAGGGTCTTACTGAAGCTTTCTTT. Encoded protein: CASNQQGLTEAFF.

This chain uses TRBV11-2 with TRBJ2-2; D uncertain. CDR3 length: 14 residues. With 5 bases removed from V and 2 bases from J, the gap between germline ends came to 9 bases. Germline CDR1 is SGHAT and CDR2 is FQNNGV. The CDR3 DNA follows: TGTGCCAGCAGCCCTGGGTTTAACACCGGGGAGCTGTTTTTT. Translation gives CASSPGFNTGELFF.

This clonotype has more than one count but fewer than ten. The chain couples TRBV29-1 to TRBJ2-5; 8 bases are shared with TRBD1. The better agreement between TRBJ2-7 and the DNA end casts doubt on the J call. Germline loops: CDR1 SQVTM, CDR2 ANQGSEA. The CDR3 loop spans 12 amino acids. The CDR3 bases are TGCAGCGCAGGACAGGGTATCCACGAGCAGTACTTC. It specifies CSAGQGIHEQYF.

V is TRBV20-1 and J is TRBJ2-7; 11 bases fit TRBD2. V lost 0 bases to trimming and J lost 0 bases; unmatched junction nucleotides: 4. CDR1 and CDR2 from the germline V gene are DFQATT and SNEGSKA (reference sequence). The CDR3 totals 16 residues. CDR3 sequence (DNA): TGCAGTGCTAGAGATGGGACTAGCGGCCACTCCTACGAGCAGTACTTC. It specifies CSARDGTSGHSYEQYF.

This chain connects TRBV9 to TRBJ2-1; D is ambiguous. CDR3 size: 16 residues. V lost 0 bases to trimming and J lost 4 bases, with 14 bases between them. Germline loops: CDR1 SGDLS, CDR2 YYNGEE. The CDR3 is CASSVGSRDRYNEQFF. CDR3 bases: TGTGCCAGCAGCGTAGGATCCAGAGACCGATACAATGAGCAGTTCTTC.

This clonotype was found many times. The chain carries TRBV5-1 and TRBJ2-5; D is perhaps TRBD1 (5 bases). Germline V CDR1 and CDR2: SGHRS, YFSETQ. This CDR3 spans 15 amino acids. V gave up 2 bases and J gave up 3 bases, with 14 bases separating them. Here the CDR3 reads CASSLTLTDEETQYF. Here the CDR3 DNA reads TGCGCCAGCAGCTTAACCTTGACAGACGAAGAGACCCAGTACTTC.

This clonotype was counted between two and nine times. The chain combines TRBV7-2 with TRBJ2-5, with TRBD2 as a possible D gene (6 bases). Germline CDR1 reads SGHTA; CDR2 reads FQGNSA. The V end lost 5 bases, the J end lost 3 bases, and 16 bases lay between the germline ends. The CDR3 is 15 amino acids. CDR3 amino acids: CASSARGSGEETQYF. Here the CDR3 DNA reads TGTGCCAGCAGCGCTCGTGGGTCGGGGGAAGAGACCCAGTACTTC. The whole variable domain, remainder taken from reference TRBV7-2 and TRBJ2-5, is GAGVSQSPSNKVTEKGKDVELRCDPISGHTALYWYRQSLGQGLEFLIYFQGNSAPDKSGLPSDRFSAERTGGSVSTLTIQRTQQEDSAVYLCASSARGSGEETQYFGPGTRLLVL.

The sample holds one count of this clonotype. The chain recombines TRBV3-1 with TRBJ2-1, with D uncertain. Germline values: CDR1 LGHDT, CDR2 YNNKEL (reference sequence). This CDR3 region has 12 residues. V lost 1 base and J 12 bases, leaving 10 bases between the germline ends. CDR3 protein: CASSQVERLQFF. The CDR3 region has the DNA TGTGCCAGCAGCCAAGTTGAACGCTTGCAGTTCTTC.

The V gene is TRBV12-3 or TRBV12-4, the J gene TRBJ1-1; unclear D gene. Deletions cut 3 bases from V and 2 bases from J, with 10 bases between. The CDR3 contains 14 residues. In nucleotides, the CDR3 is TGTGCCAGCAGTTTGTTTAACAGCAACACTGAAGCTTTCTTT. Its protein product is CASSLFNSNTEAFF.